A single sample is the source of the 27 T cell receptor beta chains below, sequenced in a study of cytomegalovirus exposure and HLA in healthy donors. Primers for the PCR totalled 60 Vbeta and 13 Jbeta. Repertoires were generated with immunoSEQ multiplex PCR, while TCRdb's copy carries only in-frame clones and drops some. The sample holds around 96,000 clones, about 80% seen once. Sequences were obtained from PBMCs. Receptors were obtained from a man aged 30 to 39 in good health and CMV-seropositive.

The chain is built from TRBV5-1 and TRBJ2-4, with D hard to call. The CDR3 is 14 residues long. The V gene's germline CDR1 is SGHRS and CDR2 YFSETQ. Trimming left V 2 bases short and J 1 base short, with 7 bases between. DNA for the CDR3: TGCGCCAGCAGCTTCGACGGGGCCAAAAACATTCAGTACTTC. It encodes CASSFDGAKNIQYF.

Concerning this clone: The junction departs from the called germline gene at one end, perhaps through a read error. This chain links TRBV7-9 with TRBJ1-4; TRBD1 matches at 8 bases. Germline V gives CDR1 SEHNR, CDR2 FQNEAQ (reference sequence). The CDR3 extends over 16 amino acids. This CDR3 is CSSSFGQGVAAEKLFF. CDR3 coding DNA: TGTTCCAGCAGCTTCGGACAGGGCGTGGCTGCTGAAAAACTGTTTTTT.

The chain couples TRBV19 to TRBJ2-7, with a weak D call TRBD2 (6 bases). The germline V and J ends were trimmed by 1 base and 3 bases, with 10 bases remaining between them. The CDR3 contains 14 residues. Per germline, CDR1 LNHDA and CDR2 SQIVND (reference sequence). As DNA, the CDR3 is TGTGCCAGTAGTATAGTCGGCGGGGTCTACGAGCAGTACTTC. Translated, it gives CASSIVGGVYEQYF.

V gene TRBV27 combines with J gene TRBJ2-1; no clear D. This CDR3 spans 11 amino acids. Trimming took 3 bases from V and 12 from J, leaving 9 bases between them. The germline V gene encodes CDR1 MNHEY and CDR2 SMNVEV (reference sequence). CDR3 sequence: CASSFLSTQFF. The DNA for the CDR3 is TGTGCCAGCAGTTTTCTGAGTACGCAGTTCTTC.

V is TRBV4-3 and J is TRBJ1-1; possibly TRBD1 for D (5 bases). Germline CDR1 is LGHNA and CDR2 is YSLEER. The CDR3 extends over 17 amino acids. V was clipped by 1 base and J by 5 bases, with 20 bases between them. The CDR3 sequence is CASSQGLRTPRRTEAFF. CDR3 sequence (DNA): TGCGCCAGCAGCCAAGGACTCCGGACACCCCGCAGAACTGAAGCTTTCTTT.

A note on this clone: The junction departs from germline at one end; a sequencing error may be responsible. The CDR3 protein is CASSQVRDYAGGLFF. CDR3 nucleotide sequence: TGTGCCAGCAGCCAGGTTCGGGACTATGCCGGGGGGCTGTTTTTT. The V gene is TRBV4-2, the J gene TRBJ2-2, with 7 bases identical to TRBD2. Germline CDR1 is LGHNA and CDR2 is YNFKEQ. The CDR3 runs to 15 residues.

The V and J genes are TRBV6-1 and TRBJ2-2; TRBD2 matches 8 bases. The germline CDR1 and CDR2 sequences are MNHNS and SASEGT. The V and J ends lost 6 bases and 6 bases, in that order; junction bases with no gene match: 9. This CDR3 has 15 amino acids. CDR3 region: CASSETSGRPGELFF. CDR3 in DNA: TGTGCCAGCAGCGAAACTAGCGGTAGGCCCGGGGAGCTGTTTTTT.

The count of this clone is one. This CDR3 reads CASSLLGGTAWGVYGYTF. CDR3 DNA sequence: TGTGCCAGCAGTTTATTAGGAGGGACAGCGTGGGGAGTCTATGGCTACACCTTC. The chain links TRBV28 to TRBJ1-2, with 7 bases that match TRBD1. The CDR3 runs 18 residues. With V trimmed by 1 base and J by 4 bases, 15 bases remained unmatched. Germline V gene sequence: CDR1 MDHEN, CDR2 SYDVKM.

DNA of the CDR3: TGTGCCACCGGGGACACCTCCTACGAGCAGTACTTC. Translation: CATGDTSYEQYF. This sequence joins TRBV30 and TRBJ2-5, with D tentatively TRBD1 (6 bases). The last part of the DNA fits TRBJ2-7 better; the J call may be wrong. The CDR3 is 12 amino acids. Germline assignment: CDR1 GTSNPN and CDR2 SVGIG (reference sequence).

The V gene is TRBV19, the J gene TRBJ2-2, with TRBD1 identical over 8 bases. The J segment lost 7 bases and the V segment lost 1 base, leaving 5 bases of the junction unmatched. Germline CDR1 reads LNHDA; CDR2 reads SQIVND (reference sequence). The CDR3 extends over 15 amino acids. The CDR3 nucleotides are TGTGCCAGTAGTATAGGGGGCAGGGGGCTCGGGGAGCTGTTTTTT. This codes for CASSIGGRGLGELFF.

The chain links TRBV2 to TRBJ1-4, with TRBD1 identical over 8 bases. Looked up from germline, CDR1 is SNHLY and CDR2 is FYNNEI. The CDR3 is 17 residues long. Trimming cost V 7 bases and J 7 bases; bases outside gene matches: 17. CDR3 protein: CASMLYAPGQVTEKLFF. The CDR3 region has the DNA TGTGCCAGCATGTTATACGCTCCGGGACAGGTTACTGAAAAACTGTTTTTT. Full variable domain (rest looked up from reference TRBV2 and TRBJ1-4): EPEVTQTPSHQVTQMGQEVILRCVPISNHLYFYWYRQILGQKVEFLVSFYNNEISEKSEIFDDQFSVERPDGSNFTLKIRSTKLEDSAMYFCASMLYAPGQVTEKLFFGSGTQLSVL.

V gene TRBV6-5 combines with J gene TRBJ1-4; unclear D gene. The CDR3 has 15 residues. CDR1 is MNHEY, CDR2 SVGAGI, per germline. Trimming took off 5 bases at V and 0 bases at J, with 10 bases between the two ends. The DNA of the CDR3 is TGTGCCAGCAGTAGCTCTAAGACAACTAATGAAAAACTGTTTTTT. Translated, it gives CASSSSKTTNEKLFF.

The chain employs TRBV6-4 and TRBJ1-4; TRBD1 agrees at 12 bases. Germline-derived CDR1 and CDR2 are MRHNA and SNTAGT. Trimming took 5 bases from V and 7 from J; bases not matched to a gene: 8. CDR3 length equals 16 residues. The CDR3: CASSPRGTGGSEKLFF. The DNA for the CDR3 is TGTGCCAGCAGTCCCCGAGGGACAGGGGGCAGTGAAAAACTGTTTTTT.

The V gene is TRBV11-3, the J gene TRBJ2-1; D possibly corresponds to TRBD1 (5 bases). The V gene's germline CDR1 is SGHNT and CDR2 YENEEA. This CDR3 has 17 amino acids. The germline V and J ends were trimmed by 6 bases and 7 bases, with 25 bases remaining between them. The CDR3 coding sequence is TGTGCCAGCAGTTATGAGCAGGGCTCCATAGGGCGGAATGAGCAGTTCTTC. Translated: CASSYEQGSIGRNEQFF.

The chain has TRBV11-2 and TRBJ2-1; 8 bases fit TRBD1. Germline V gene data show CDR1 as SGHAT and CDR2 as FQNNGV. J lost 8 bases, V lost 0 bases, and 6 bases had no gene match. The CDR3 loop spans 15 amino acids. The CDR3 protein is CASSLEGTGRDEQFF. Written as DNA, the CDR3 is TGTGCCAGCAGCTTAGAAGGGACAGGTCGGGATGAGCAGTTCTTC. Combining the CDR3 with reference TRBV11-2 and TRBJ2-1 gives the whole variable domain EAGVAQSPRYKIIEKRQSVAFWCNPISGHATLYWYQQILGQGPKLLIQFQNNGVVDDSQLPKDRFSAERLKGVDSTLKIQPAKLEDSAVYLCASSLEGTGRDEQFFGPGTRLTVL.

This clone was counted a few times. This chain uses TRBV2 with TRBJ1-1; D uncertain. CDR1 SNHLY and CDR2 FYNNEI come from the germline V gene. This CDR3 has 13 residues. Trimming left V 6 bases short and J 5 bases short, with 13 bases between. As DNA, the CDR3 is TGTGCCAGCAGACTCGGACGGGAGACTGAAGCTTTCTTT. Protein product: CASRLGRETEAFF. Variable domain in full (rest from reference TRBV2 and TRBJ1-1): EPEVTQTPSHQVTQMGQEVILRCVPISNHLYFYWYRQILGQKVEFLVSFYNNEISEKSEIFDDQFSVERPDGSNFTLKIRSTKLEDSAMYFCASRLGRETEAFFGQGTRLTVV.

This clone was detected once. The V and J genes are TRBV15 and TRBJ2-1, with 7 bases lining up with TRBD1. V trimming: 0 bases; J trimming: 4 bases; junction bases outside the gene matches: 6. CDR3 size: 16 residues. From germline, CDR1 is LNHNV and CDR2 YYDKDF (reference sequence). The CDR3 loop is CATSRELVGQYNEQFF. CDR3 coding DNA: TGTGCCACCAGCAGAGAGTTGGTGGGACAGTACAATGAGCAGTTCTTC.

The chain is built from TRBV4-3 and TRBJ1-1, with D possibly being TRBD1 (6 bases). Trimming left V 5 bases short and J 1 base short, with 14 bases between. Germline V gives CDR1 LGHNA, CDR2 YSLEER. The CDR3 spans 15 residues. The CDR3 nucleotides read TGCGCCAGCAGCAAGACCGGACAGCGGAACACTGAAGCTTTCTTT. This gives the protein CASSKTGQRNTEAFF.

As for this clone: Other nucleotide sequences from this sample produce the same CDR3. The chain has TRBV7-9 and TRBJ2-3; 8 nucleotides match TRBD2. J was trimmed by 1 base and V by 5 bases; bases with no gene match: 2. The CDR3 extends over 14 amino acids. Germline CDR1 SEHNR, CDR2 FQNEAQ (reference sequence). The CDR3 protein is CASSPRGGTDTQYF. The CDR3 bases are TGTGCCAGCAGCCCGCGGGGGGGCACAGATACGCAGTATTTT.

Within the sample, this clone is medium-sized (0.01 to 0.1%). The gene calls are TRBV6-5 and TRBJ1-2, with 8 bases lining up with TRBD1. V dropped 2 bases and J dropped 4; count of bases not matched to a gene: 6. Germline CDR1 MNHEY, CDR2 SVGAGI. This CDR3 comprises 15 residues. The CDR3: CASSYMRTGPYGYTF. CDR3 coding DNA: TGTGCCAGCAGTTACATGAGGACAGGGCCCTATGGCTACACCTTC.

The CDR3, as DNA: TGCGCCAGCAGCTTGGGGCCTACAGGGTTGGATAACTATGGCTACACCTTC. It codes for CASSLGPTGLDNYGYTF. The chain is built from TRBV5-1 and TRBJ1-2; D possibly corresponds to TRBD1 (6 bases). Per germline, CDR1 SGHRS and CDR2 YFSETQ. Trimming took off 0 bases at V and 1 base at J, with 16 bases between the two ends. This CDR3 has 17 residues.

CDR3 in amino acids: CASSQLGAGDLSYF. The CDR3 DNA is TGTGCCAGCAGCCAGCTGGGAGCGGGGGATCTTTCGTACTTC. This sequence joins TRBV4-2 and TRBJ2-7; 8 bases map to TRBD2. J lost 12 bases, V lost 3 bases, and 13 bases had no gene match. The CDR3 is 14 amino acids. Per germline, CDR1 LGHNA and CDR2 YNFKEQ.

The V gene is TRBV15, the J gene TRBJ2-2, with a weak D call TRBD2 (6 bases). The CDR3 totals 16 residues. The germline V and J ends were trimmed by 1 base and 4 bases, with 13 bases remaining between them. Germline CDR1 and CDR2: LNHNV and YYDKDF (reference sequence). The CDR3 region is CATSRVGQEGTGELFF. The CDR3 DNA follows: TGTGCCACCAGCAGAGTCGGGCAGGAGGGCACCGGGGAGCTGTTTTTT.

The rearrangement joins TRBV5-1 to TRBJ2-3; TRBD2 agrees at 7 bases. Per germline, CDR1 SGHRS and CDR2 YFSETQ. There are 15 residues in the CDR3. V was clipped by 1 base and J by 5 bases; unmatched bases: 7. The CDR3 nucleotides are TGCGCCAGCAGCTTGCTGCGGGGGTCTTTAGATACGCAGTATTTT. Translating gives CASSLLRGSLDTQYF.

The rearrangement joins TRBV15 to TRBJ1-1; no clear D. Between the trimmed V and J ends, which lost 2 bases and 6 bases, there was a span of 10 bases. This CDR3 region has 13 residues. Per the germline V gene, CDR1 is LNHNV and CDR2 is YYDKDF (reference sequence). In DNA form, the CDR3 reads TGTGCCACCAGCAGAACAGAAGTGGCTGAAGCTTTCTTT. It specifies CATSRTEVAEAFF.

The chain is built from TRBV5-1 and TRBJ2-1; D remains unclear. Per the germline V gene, CDR1 is SGHRS and CDR2 is YFSETQ. The V gene lost 4 bases and the J gene lost 3 bases, with 14 bases spanning the gap. This CDR3 has 15 amino acids. The CDR3 sequence: CASSVSALSYNEQFF. The CDR3 DNA follows: TGCGCCAGCAGCGTGTCTGCGTTAAGCTACAATGAGCAGTTCTTC.

This clone was counted between two and nine times. CDR3 nucleotide sequence: TGTGCCAGCAGGCCTGCGGGCTACGAGCAGTACTTC. Its translation: CASRPAGYEQYF. The V and J genes are TRBV6-5 and TRBJ2-7; D possibly corresponds to TRBD2 (5 bases). This CDR3 is built from 12 residues. Per the germline V gene, CDR1 is MNHEY and CDR2 is SVGAGI. With 6 bases removed from V and 3 bases from J, the gap between germline ends came to 9 bases.